This TCR beta chain was profiled in a study of blood T cell repertoires in COVID-19. Study context: From T cells, B-cell-depleted T cells, or PBMCs came the material, which was cDNA or gDNA.

This clone has a single count. Clones were sequenced by immunoSEQ multiplex PCR, and TCRdb holds only the in-frame ones, with some missing. The sample contains under 80,000 clones, around 87% of which appear only once. Germline V gives CDR1 MNHNS, CDR2 SASEGT. The CDR3 sequence is 16 residues long. The trim removed 2 bases at V and 7 bases at J, leaving 11 bases unmatched. The chain recombines TRBV6-1 with TRBJ2-1; 7 bases are a match to TRBD1. The sequence was obtained from a human donor in a cohort sampled during active COVID-19. Sequencing was performed on peripheral blood. The chain's CDR3 is CASSELGQTWPNEQFF. The CDR3 DNA is TGTGCCAGCAGTGAATTGGGACAGACCTGGCCGAATGAGCAGTTCTTC.